This T cell receptor beta chain was retrieved from a study of cytomegalovirus exposure and HLA in healthy donors. Findings and limits, study-wide: In a later analysis, the majority of CMV-associated beta chains seemingly showed HLA restriction. As a later analysis showed, a missense DCLRE1C variant was linked to trimming of TCR beta V- and J-genes. Researchers catalogued 164 TCR beta chains as cytomegalovirus-associated.

On this clone: The antigen remains undetermined.

The CDR3 runs 13 residues. A multiplex PCR was run with 60 Vbeta primers and 13 Jbeta primers. TCRdb's copy holds only in-frame clones and misses some; the assay was immunoSEQ multiplex PCR. The data contain 90,000 to 150,000 clones, roughly 76% of them singletons. It was healthy bone marrow donors who served as donors. The chain employs TRBV1 and TRBJ1-5; the D call of TRBD1 is as the table states it, not checked on the DNA. TRBV1 is a pseudogene locus. The sequence derives from a woman in her 40s in good health and CMV-seropositive. Sequencing was performed on PBMCs. The CDR3 DNA reads TGCACCAGCAGCGGGACATCATTCCCGCCCCAGCATTTT. Translation: CTSSGTSFPPQHF.